One sample yielded the 8 T cell receptor beta chains listed below, sequenced in a study of CD8+CD57+ T cells in acquired aplastic anemia. The use of genomic DNA as template underpinned the TCR beta VDJ and CDR3 profiling. TCRdb reanalysed the reads using MiXCR and keeps one entry per CDR3 protein. Altogether about 210,000 distinct CDR3 sequences are present, roughly 57% being singletons, with the ten largest covering 25% to 30%. Sequences were obtained from sorted CD4+, CD8+, or CD8+CD57+ T cells (not recorded which) from PBMCs. Source of these receptors: a human donor in good health.

In its sample, this clonotype was seen once. This CDR3 reads CASSTQDRGVYEQYF. The CDR3 coding sequence is TGTGCCAGCAGCACCCAGGACAGAGGGGTCTACGAGCAGTACTTC. This chain connects TRBV7-2 to TRBJ2-7; TRBD1 might be the D (6 bases). The CDR3 loop spans 15 amino acids. Germline loops: CDR1 SGHTA, CDR2 FQGNSA. With 5 bases removed from V and 3 bases from J, the gap between germline ends came to 17 bases. Drawing the rest from reference TRBV7-2 and TRBJ2-7, the complete variable domain is GAGVSQSPSNKVTEKGKDVELRCDPISGHTALYWYRQSLGQGLEFLIYFQGNSAPDKSGLPSDRFSAERTGGSVSTLTIQRTQQEDSAVYLCASSTQDRGVYEQYFGPGTRLTVT.

The chain couples TRBV7-2 to TRBJ2-3; D call uncertain. This CDR3 has 12 residues. Germline V CDR1 and CDR2: SGHTA, FQGNSA. V lost 5 bases to trimming and J lost 6 bases, with 9 bases between them. CDR3 bases: TGTGCCAGCAGCAGAATCGGGGATACGCAGTATTTT. Its translation is CASSRIGDTQYF.

The chain combines TRBV7-9 with TRBJ1-3; D gene unclear. The CDR3 contains 16 residues. Germline V gene sequence: CDR1 SEHNR, CDR2 FQNEAQ (reference sequence). V lost 5 bases, J lost 4 bases, and 18 bases lay in between. Written as DNA, the CDR3 is TGTGCCAGCAGCCTAATATCTCCCTCGTCCGGAAACACCATATATTTT. The encoded protein is CASSLISPSSGNTIYF.

The rearrangement uses TRBV7-9 and TRBJ1-5; D gene uncertain. CDR1 and CDR2 (germline): SEHNR, FQNEAQ (reference sequence). The V and J ends lost 3 bases and 4 bases respectively, with 13 bases between them. The CDR3 sequence is 15 residues long. The CDR3 nucleotides read TGTGCCAGCAGCTTGGCAGGCGCGGGGAATCAGCCCCAGCATTTT. Translated: CASSLAGAGNQPQHF.

The sample holds one count of this clonotype. The V call is TRBV7-9, the J call TRBJ2-3; D is unclear. Looked up from germline, CDR1 is SEHNR and CDR2 is FQNEAQ (reference sequence). The CDR3 consists of 15 residues. Trimming took 3 bases from V and 0 from J, leaving 10 bases between them. The CDR3, as DNA: TGTGCCAGCAGCTTGGTCTTTTCTAGCACAGATACGCAGTATTTT. This sequence encodes CASSLVFSSTDTQYF.

Many counts were recorded for this clonotype. The chain joins TRBV9 to TRBJ1-2; a weak D match, TRBD1 (5 bases). V gave up 3 bases and J gave up 7 bases, with 10 bases separating them. CDR1 is SGDLS and CDR2 is YYNGEE in the germline V gene. The CDR3 sequence is 12 residues long. CDR3 nucleotides: TGTGCCAGCAGCGGTCAGGGAACTGGCTACACCTTC. Translation: CASSGQGTGYTF.

This clonotype was observed a few times. This chain connects TRBV11-2 to TRBJ2-7, with 11 nucleotides matching TRBD1. CDR1 and CDR2 (germline): SGHAT, FQNNGV. The CDR3 sequence is 15 residues long. The trim removed 5 bases at V and 5 bases at J, leaving 8 bases unmatched. DNA of the CDR3: TGTGCCAGCAGCCTAGGGACAGGGGGACGGGACGAGCAGTACTTC. Its protein is CASSLGTGGRDEQYF. The variable domain in full, completed from reference TRBV11-2 and TRBJ2-7, reads EAGVAQSPRYKIIEKRQSVAFWCNPISGHATLYWYQQILGQGPKLLIQFQNNGVVDDSQLPKDRFSAERLKGVDSTLKIQPAKLEDSAVYLCASSLGTGGRDEQYFGPGTRLTVT.

The V gene is TRBV2, the J gene TRBJ1-4; 9 bases agree with TRBD1. There are 14 residues in the CDR3. Germline V lookup: CDR1 SNHLY, CDR2 FYNNEI. V gave up 7 bases and J gave up 10 bases; unmatched junction bases: 10. CDR3 protein: CASTPGQGVVKLFF. In DNA form, the CDR3 reads TGTGCCAGCACACCGGGACAGGGTGTGGTAAAACTGTTTTTT.